The 18 T cell receptor beta chains below come from one sample, sequenced in a study of blood T cell repertoires in COVID-19 (dated by TCRdb to 2020 to 2021). The library came from the immunoSEQ multiplex PCR assay. The immuneACCESS repertoire file appears here via TCRdb, limited to in-frame rearrangements. These files lack a portion of the clones; in checked studies, under half of the deficit traces to unresolved V genes, and the cause of the others is not known. Here the sample has about 310,000 clones; roughly 87% occur a single time. 8% to 9% of the sample goes to the ten largest clones. The specimen was PBMCs or T cells enriched from blood (not recorded which). These receptors were taken from a woman between 18 and 29 years old who had recovered from COVID-19.

The sample holds a few counts of this clone. This chain connects TRBV21-1 to TRBJ1-6. TRBV21-1 is annotated as a pseudogene. CDR3 length: 17 residues. The CDR3 is CASNLLEGGLYNSPLHF. For the CDR3, the DNA is TGTGCCAGCAACCTTTTGGAGGGAGGCCTTTATAATTCACCCCTCCACTTT.

The chain employs TRBV6-1 and TRBJ2-3, with TRBD2 identical over 7 bases. CDR1 is MNHNS, CDR2 SASEGT, per germline. J lost 3 bases, V lost 2 bases, and 11 bases had no gene match. This CDR3 has 17 amino acids. The CDR3 nucleotides are TGTGCCAGCAGTGAATCGGGACTATACCCTCTAACAGATACGCAGTATTTT. Its protein product is CASSESGLYPLTDTQYF.

The gene calls are TRBV28 and TRBJ1-6; 11 bases agree with TRBD1. The CDR3 runs 15 residues. Germline values: CDR1 MDHEN, CDR2 SYDVKM. V was pared by 3 bases and J by 9 bases, with 4 bases of the junction left unmatched. The CDR3 nucleotides read TGTGCCAGCAGTTTTCGGACAGGGGGCTTTTCACCCCTCCACTTT. Its protein product is CASSFRTGGFSPLHF.

The rearrangement uses TRBV6-5 and TRBJ2-7; D may be TRBD2 (6 bases). Germline CDR1 reads MNHEY; CDR2 reads SVGAGI. The CDR3 runs to 15 residues. Trimming pared 4 bases from V and 0 bases from J, leaving 13 bases between. CDR3 loop: CASSFREAPSYEQYF. CDR3 nucleotides: TGTGCCAGCAGTTTTAGGGAGGCGCCCTCCTACGAGCAGTACTTC.

This clone is a singleton in its sample. This chain connects TRBV25-1 to TRBJ1-4; D not certain. Trimming left V 6 bases short and J 7 bases short, with 12 bases between. CDR3 length equals 13 residues. Germline CDR1 MGHDK, CDR2 SYGVNS. CDR3 nucleotide sequence: TGTGCCAGCAGCGCTCCTGGACTTGAAAAACTGTTTTTT. It translates to CASSAPGLEKLFF.

The chain joins TRBV2 to TRBJ2-1; 11 bases agree with TRBD2. The length of the CDR3 is 16 residues. CDR1 and CDR2 from the germline V gene are SNHLY and FYNNEI. V was clipped by 8 bases and J by 7 bases; unmatched bases: 13. CDR3 sequence (DNA): TGTGCCAGCTTCTGGCGAACTAGCGGGAGAAGGAATGAGCAGTTCTTC. This codes for CASFWRTSGRRNEQFF.

The chain couples TRBV27 to TRBJ2-1; TRBD1 matches 10 bases. The germline V gene encodes CDR1 MNHEY and CDR2 SMNVEV (reference sequence). V shed 0 bases and J 5 bases; nucleotides not matched to a gene: 10. CDR3 length: 18 residues. The CDR3 is CASSLSFFSDRGNNEQFF. Here the CDR3 DNA reads TGTGCCAGCAGTTTATCCTTTTTTTCGGACAGGGGGAACAATGAGCAGTTCTTC.

V and J are TRBV9 and TRBJ1-2; 7 bases align to TRBD1. V lost 4 bases and J lost 7; bases outside the gene matches: 7. This CDR3 region has 13 residues. Germline CDR1 and CDR2: SGDLS and YYNGEE. Written as DNA, the CDR3 is TGTGCCAGCAGCCTTTCAGGGGGACGTGGCTACACCTTC. Translating it yields CASSLSGGRGYTF.

The V gene is TRBV11-1, the J gene TRBJ1-2; the D is unclear. With 1 base removed from V and 8 bases from J, the gap between germline ends came to 8 bases. The CDR3 extends over 12 amino acids. The germline V gene has CDR1 SGHAT and CDR2 FQDESV (reference sequence). The CDR3 DNA is TGTGCCAGCAGCTTAGACGGGTCGGGCTACACCTTC. Translation: CASSLDGSGYTF.

This chain uses TRBV9 with TRBJ2-4; D possibly corresponds to TRBD2 (5 bases). The CDR3 runs to 16 residues. The germline V gene encodes CDR1 SGDLS and CDR2 YYNGEE. The ends were cut back, 3 bases at V and 8 bases at J, with 21 bases in the middle. Here the CDR3 reads CASSDPLEGAAHIQYF. Here the CDR3 DNA reads TGTGCCAGCAGCGACCCGCTAGAGGGAGCGGCGCACATTCAGTACTTC.

The chain's CDR3 is CASTPLRSTEAFF. In DNA form, the CDR3 reads TGTGCCAGCACCCCTTTGAGGTCCACTGAAGCTTTCTTT. The chain is built from TRBV11-2 and TRBJ1-1; D gene unclear. The CDR3 sequence is 13 residues long. CDR1 and CDR2 (germline): SGHAT, FQNNGV. The germline V and J ends were trimmed by 7 bases and 4 bases, with 13 bases remaining between them. Full variable domain (missing parts from reference TRBV11-2 and TRBJ1-1): EAGVAQSPRYKIIEKRQSVAFWCNPISGHATLYWYQQILGQGPKLLIQFQNNGVVDDSQLPKDRFSAERLKGVDSTLKIQPAKLEDSAVYLCASTPLRSTEAFFGQGTRLTVV.

CDR3: CASSLGLAQTLHF. CDR3 nucleotides: TGTGCCAGCAGCTTAGGTTTGGCTCAGACCCTCCACTTT. The genes are TRBV7-2 and TRBJ1-6; no firm D call. Germline CDR1 is SGHTA and CDR2 is FQGNSA. CDR3 length: 13 residues. Trimming removed 1 base from V and 14 bases from J, with 12 bases in between.

The chain recombines TRBV11-3 with TRBJ2-1; 7 positions match TRBD1. There are 16 residues in the CDR3. CDR1 and CDR2 (germline): SGHNT, YENEEA. After removal of 4 bases from V and 4 bases from J, the junction contained 10 bases not matched to a gene. CDR3 sequence: CASSSAGTAPYNEQFF. Written as DNA, the CDR3 is TGTGCCAGCAGCTCAGCCGGGACAGCTCCTTACAATGAGCAGTTCTTC. The entire variable domain, with the rest obtained from reference TRBV11-3 and TRBJ2-1, is as follows: EAGVVQSPRYKIIEKKQPVAFWCNPISGHNTLYWYLQNLGQGPELLIRYENEEAVDDSQLPKDRFSAERLKGVDSTLKIQPAELGDSAVYLCASSSAGTAPYNEQFFGPGTRLTVL.

The J gene is TRBJ2-1, the V gene TRBV19; TRBD1 agrees at 9 bases. The CDR3 spans 15 residues. Losses at the gene ends were 3 bases for V and 4 bases for J; bases not matched to a gene: 4. CDR1 is LNHDA, CDR2 SQIVND, per germline (reference sequence). The CDR3 nucleotides read TGTGCCAGTAGTATGGGGACAGGGCGTTACAATGAGCAGTTCTTC. It yields the protein CASSMGTGRYNEQFF.

This chain links TRBV19 with TRBJ1-5, with 8 bases that match TRBD1. Germline V gene data show CDR1 as LNHDA and CDR2 as SQIVND (reference sequence). This CDR3 region has 15 residues. J was trimmed by 4 bases and V by 9 bases; bases with no gene match: 11. The CDR3: CASSATGAGNQPQHF. The DNA of the CDR3 is TGTGCCAGCAGCGCGACAGGGGCTGGGAATCAGCCCCAGCATTTT.

The count of this clone is one. This chain uses TRBV7-9 with TRBJ2-7, with D uncertain. This CDR3 is built from 14 residues. The germline CDR1 and CDR2 sequences are SEHNR and FQNEAQ (reference sequence). Deletions cut 2 bases from V and 2 bases from J, with 10 bases between. The CDR3 DNA is TGTGCCAGCAGCTTAAGCGCAGCTACCTACGAGCAGTACTTC. It is translated as CASSLSAATYEQYF.

The chain couples TRBV11-2 to TRBJ1-4, with D possibly being TRBD1 (5 bases). The germline V and J ends were trimmed by 1 base and 4 bases, with 10 bases remaining between them. This CDR3 spans 15 amino acids. Germline V lookup: CDR1 SGHAT, CDR2 FQNNGV. Here the CDR3 DNA reads TGTGCCAGCAGCTTAGGACAGACAAATAATGAAAAACTGTTTTTT. Translated: CASSLGQTNNEKLFF.

The V and J genes are TRBV5-6 and TRBJ1-2, with TRBD1 identical over 7 bases. The germline CDR1 and CDR2 sequences are SGHDT and YYEEEE. Losses at the gene ends were 5 bases for V and 5 bases for J; bases not matched to a gene: 6. The CDR3 sequence is 13 residues long. The DNA of the CDR3 is TGTGCCAGCAGTCCGGGACAGCTATATGGCTACACCTTC. This translates into CASSPGQLYGYTF.